This TCR beta chain was documented in a study of cytomegalovirus exposure and HLA in healthy donors. Study results and caveats: An observed cluster of highly shared sequence variants was recorded as a likely sequencing artifact.

To note about this clone: As yet, its antigen is unknown.

V lost 1 base and J lost 5; bases outside the gene matches: 8. The CDR3 runs 15 residues. Germline V gene data show CDR1 as MGHRA and CDR2 as YSYEKL. The PCR was carried out with 60 Vbeta primers and 13 Jbeta primers. Data came from immunoSEQ multiplex PCR; TCRdb stores just in-frame clones and leaves some out. The data hold about 190,000 clones, with about 88% observed a single time. J is TRBJ2-7 and V is TRBV4-1, with 7 bases aligning to TRBD1. The clonotype was recovered from a woman between 18 and 30 years old in good health and CMV-seronegative. Sequences were obtained from PBMCs. The CDR3 protein is CASSQGQGELNEQYF. CDR3 nucleotides: TGCGCCAGCAGCCAAGGCCAGGGGGAGTTGAACGAGCAGTACTTC.